The entry that follows covers one TCR beta chain sequence. Assignments of participants to cohorts depended upon their own reported clinical history. This record belongs to a study of blood T cell repertoires in COVID-19. Study as a whole: Both acute and convalescent COVID-19 samples were obtained from the United States, Italy and Spain.

The ends lost 3 bases at V and 0 bases at J; junction bases unmatched: 5. The CDR3 covers 15 residues. Germline CDR1 SGDLS, CDR2 YYNGEE. TCRdb keeps only in-frame clones here, not all; method: immunoSEQ multiplex PCR. The repertoire includes 260,000 or so clones, 86% of them detected once, and around a sixth sits in the top ten. This sequence was found in a man between 18 and 29 years old who had recovered from COVID-19. Sequenced material: PBMCs or T cells enriched from blood (not recorded which). J is TRBJ2-5 and V is TRBV9; 7 positions agree with TRBD2. DNA for the CDR3: TGTGCCAGCAGCGAAGCTAGCGGACACCAAGAGACCCAGTACTTC. As protein: CASSEASGHQETQYF. The full variable domain, with the rest looked up from reference TRBV9 and TRBJ2-5, is DSGVTQTPKHLITATGQRVTLRCSPRSGDLSVYWYQQSLDQGLQFLIQYYNGEERAKGNILERFSAQQFPDLHSELNLSSLELGDSALYFCASSEASGHQETQYFGPGTRLLVL.